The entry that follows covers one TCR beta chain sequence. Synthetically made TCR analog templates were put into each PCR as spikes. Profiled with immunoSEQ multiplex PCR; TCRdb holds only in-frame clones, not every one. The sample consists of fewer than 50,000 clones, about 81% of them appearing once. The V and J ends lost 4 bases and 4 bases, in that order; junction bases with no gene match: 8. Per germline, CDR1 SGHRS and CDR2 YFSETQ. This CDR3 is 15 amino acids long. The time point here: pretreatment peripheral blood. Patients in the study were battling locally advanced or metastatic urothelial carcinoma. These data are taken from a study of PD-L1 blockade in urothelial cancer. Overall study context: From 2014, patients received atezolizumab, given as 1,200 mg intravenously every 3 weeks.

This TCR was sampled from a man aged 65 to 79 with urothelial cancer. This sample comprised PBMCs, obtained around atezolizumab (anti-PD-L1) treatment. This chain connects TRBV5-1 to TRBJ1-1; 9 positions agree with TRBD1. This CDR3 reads CASSGSTGGVTEAFF. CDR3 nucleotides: TGCGCCAGCAGCGGATCGACAGGGGGGGTCACTGAAGCTTTCTTT. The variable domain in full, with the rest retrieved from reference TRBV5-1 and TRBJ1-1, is KAGVTQTPRYLIKTRGQQVTLSCSPISGHRSVSWYQQTPGQGLQFLFEYFSETQRNKGNFPGRFSGRQFSNSRSEMNVSTLELGDSALYLCASSGSTGGVTEAFFGQGTRLTVV.